This T cell receptor (beta chain) appears in the sequencing data of a study of shared clonotypes between healthy human individuals. Terminally differentiated effector memory CD45RA+ cells were excluded by CCR7 positive selection of CD45RO-negative cells. The germline V gene encodes CDR1 WSHSY and CDR2 SAAADI. The V end was cut by 5 bases, the J end by 9 bases, with 11 bases between. CDR3 length: 11 residues. Generated by immunoSEQ multiplex PCR, the TCRdb table keeps only in-frame clones and is missing some. This sample has approximately 2,000,000 clones, with around 93% found just once. The sequence derives from a man between 18 and 29 years old in good health. Some clones in this sample may be carry-over from other donors' samples. The source material was naive CD8+ T cells from PBMCs. The V and J genes are TRBV10-2 and TRBJ2-7; D gene uncertain. The CDR3 is CASSPGSLQYF. The CDR3 region has the DNA TGCGCCAGCAGTCCTGGCTCATTGCAGTACTTC.